What follows is one T cell receptor beta chain and its context. Some clones are missing from TCRdb's copy, which holds only in-frame ones; the method was immunoSEQ multiplex PCR. The sample lists 68,000 or so clones; about 91% were seen once. The data were obtained in a study of T cell changes during pregnancy in multiple sclerosis. The CDR3 runs 12 residues. Looked up from germline, CDR1 is LNHDA and CDR2 is SQIVND (reference sequence). Trimming pared 7 bases from V and 2 bases from J, leaving 8 bases between. This clonotype was sampled from a female donor in good health, enrolled as a control in a pregnancy study. V and J are TRBV19 and TRBJ1-2; maybe TRBD1 (5 bases). Sequencing was performed on peripheral blood, taken in the second trimester of pregnancy. The DNA for the CDR3 is TGTGCCAGTATGGGGCGGAACTATGGCTACACCTTC. Protein sequence: CASMGRNYGYTF.